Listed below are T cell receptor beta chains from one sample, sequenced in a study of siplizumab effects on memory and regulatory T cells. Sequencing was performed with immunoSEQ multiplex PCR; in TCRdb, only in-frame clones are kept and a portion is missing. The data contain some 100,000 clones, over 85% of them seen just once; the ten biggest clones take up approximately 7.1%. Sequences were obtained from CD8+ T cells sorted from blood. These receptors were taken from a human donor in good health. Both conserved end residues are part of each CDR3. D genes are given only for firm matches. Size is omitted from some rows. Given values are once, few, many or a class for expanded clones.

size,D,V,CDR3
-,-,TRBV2,CASSERRVPQHF
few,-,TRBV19,CASSSTETGELFF
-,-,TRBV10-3,CAMGPGPIAAYF
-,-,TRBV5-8,CASSVTWAGNTEAFF
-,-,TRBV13,CASSLGGRLYNEQFF
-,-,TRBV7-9,CASNKGGTGELFF
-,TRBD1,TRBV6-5,CASSSRDSYGYTF
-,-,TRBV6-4,CASRPGPATVNEQFF
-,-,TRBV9,CASSVEGGLSEQYF
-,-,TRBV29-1,CSVTPPEGGMADTQYF
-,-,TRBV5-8,CASSLLTDLLPQHF
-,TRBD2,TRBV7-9,CASSWFLASGSDFQETQYF
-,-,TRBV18,CASSPTTGNYEQYF
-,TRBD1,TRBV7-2,CASSVGRTGGNEQYF
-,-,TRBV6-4,CASTAHLGEANVLTF
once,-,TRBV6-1,CASSENDRNMNTEAFF
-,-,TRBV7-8,CASSLELRGSYHTDTQYF
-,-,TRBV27,CASSLSGQGNEQFF
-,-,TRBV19,CASSQGGTDTQYF
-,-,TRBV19,CASSISRPQQPTLDEKLFF
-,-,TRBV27,CASSLGSSYNEQFF
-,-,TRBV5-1,CASSLAGGTYQPQHF
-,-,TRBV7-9,CASSASGNQETQYF
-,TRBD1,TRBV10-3,CAISDPGQGGEKLFF
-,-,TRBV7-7,CASTDTNTGELFF
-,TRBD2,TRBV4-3,CASSQDLTSGKVPDTQYF
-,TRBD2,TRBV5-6,CASSSTSGSTDTQYF
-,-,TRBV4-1,CASSQYQEDSQNTEAFF